This T cell receptor beta chain was obtained from a study of blood T cell repertoires in COVID-19. The table lists this clone with a few counts. Sequenced by immunoSEQ multiplex PCR; TCRdb stores in-frame clones only, minus some. There are about 270,000 clones in the sample; about four fifths occur only once, and roughly 10% lies in the top ten. From germline, CDR1 is MGHRA and CDR2 YSYEKL. Deletions cut 1 base from V and 0 bases from J, with 17 bases between. The CDR3 length is 18 residues. The genes are TRBV4-1 and TRBJ2-3; a possible D gene is TRBD2 (5 bases). Material: peripheral blood. This TCR was recovered from a woman between 45 and 60 years old who had recovered from COVID-19. The CDR3 region has the DNA TGCGCCAGCAGCCAAGCTAAAGGGAGCGTCTCGAGCACAGATACGCAGTATTTT. It yields the protein CASSQAKGSVSSTDTQYF.